The present entry profiles one TCR beta chain with its context. The data are from a study of blood T cell repertoires in COVID-19. On the study more broadly: COVID-19 samples from acute and convalescent phases originated in the United States, Italy and Spain. Sources were T cells, B-cell-depleted T cells, or PBMCs; the material itself was cDNA or gDNA.

Trimming left V 3 bases short and J 5 bases short, with 13 bases between. This CDR3 is 14 amino acids long. CDR1 and CDR2 from the germline V gene are KGHSH and LQKENI. How the authors handled the data: It was from reference gene primer amplification that nucleated cell counts were estimated. Here immunoSEQ multiplex PCR was the method, and the copy in TCRdb shows in-frame clones only, minus some. V, J and clone size are those of that table, while D and trimming were read from the DNA. The sample has 110,000 to 150,000 clones; about four fifths are singletons. The receptor was derived from a woman older than 75 in a cohort sampled during active or convalescent COVID-19. Sequencing was carried out using peripheral blood. The chain employs TRBV18 and TRBJ2-5; D may be TRBD1 (5 bases). CDR3 sequence reads: CASSPNRRPETQYF. The DNA of the CDR3 is TGTGCCAGCTCACCGAACAGGCGGCCTGAGACCCAGTACTTC.